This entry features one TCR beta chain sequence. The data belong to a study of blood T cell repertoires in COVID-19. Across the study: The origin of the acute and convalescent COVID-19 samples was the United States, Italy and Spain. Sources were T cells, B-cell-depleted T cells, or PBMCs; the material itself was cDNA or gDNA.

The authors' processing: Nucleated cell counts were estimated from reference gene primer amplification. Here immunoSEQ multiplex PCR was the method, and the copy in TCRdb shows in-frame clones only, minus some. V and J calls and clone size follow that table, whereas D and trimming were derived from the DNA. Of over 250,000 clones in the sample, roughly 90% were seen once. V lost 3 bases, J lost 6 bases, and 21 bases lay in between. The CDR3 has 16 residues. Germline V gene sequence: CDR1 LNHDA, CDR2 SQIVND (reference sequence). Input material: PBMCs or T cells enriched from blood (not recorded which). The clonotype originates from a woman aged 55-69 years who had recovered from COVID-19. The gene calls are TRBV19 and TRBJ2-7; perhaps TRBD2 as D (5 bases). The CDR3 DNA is TGTGCCAGTAGTATGAGCAGGACTGGCCTCGTGGGCGAGCAGTACTTC. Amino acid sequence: CASSMSRTGLVGEQYF.